The 17 T cell receptor beta chains below come from one sample, sequenced in a study of blood T cell repertoires in COVID-19. Here immunoSEQ multiplex PCR was the method, and the copy in TCRdb shows in-frame clones only, minus some. Among some 150,000 clones, approximately 86% were seen once, and the ten largest hold roughly 0.62%. The sample taken for sequencing was peripheral blood. The receptors originated from a man in his sixties with COVID-19, enrolled during active disease.

This rearrangement joins TRBV7-8 to TRBJ1-1; TRBD1 aligns across 12 bases. J lost 7 bases, V lost 0 bases, and 6 bases had no gene match. Looked up from germline, CDR1 is SGHVS and CDR2 is FQNEAQ. The CDR3 runs to 16 residues. CDR3 DNA: TGTGCCAGCAGCTTAGCGTCGGGACAGGGGGCTCTTGAAGCTTTCTTT. This translates into CASSLASGQGALEAFF.

CDR3 loop: CASSLDPPDSEIYGYTF. CDR3 nucleotide sequence: TGTGCCAGCAGCTTAGACCCACCCGACTCAGAGATCTATGGCTACACCTTC. The rearrangement joins TRBV7-9 to TRBJ1-2; D remains unclear. V was cut by 1 base and J by 4 bases, with 19 bases left in between. Looked up from germline, CDR1 is SEHNR and CDR2 is FQNEAQ (reference sequence). The CDR3 sequence is 17 residues long.

This clone was seen more than once but under ten times. CDR3: CASSVVPGGLNGQYF. The CDR3 DNA reads as TGTGCCAGCAGCGTAGTACCAGGGGGTCTGAATGGGCAGTACTTC. This rearrangement joins TRBV9 to TRBJ2-7, with 7 nucleotides matching TRBD1. This CDR3 spans 15 amino acids. The trim removed 0 bases at V and 9 bases at J, leaving 12 bases unmatched. The germline CDR1 and CDR2 sequences are SGDLS and YYNGEE.

The rearrangement links TRBV18 to TRBJ2-5; D unresolved. The CDR3 loop spans 15 amino acids. Trimming took 0 bases from V and 4 from J, leaving 12 bases between them. Per germline, CDR1 KGHSH and CDR2 LQKENI. The CDR3 protein is CASSPPSSSGETQYF. The CDR3 coding sequence is TGTGCCAGCTCACCACCGAGTAGCAGTGGAGAGACCCAGTACTTC.

The chain carries TRBV7-9 and TRBJ2-1, with D possibly TRBD1 on 6 matching bases. Trimming pared 3 bases from V and 2 bases from J, leaving 8 bases between. The CDR3 is 14 amino acids. Germline CDR1 SEHNR, CDR2 FQNEAQ (reference sequence). CDR3 region: CASSLTGAYNEQFF. In DNA, the CDR3 is TGTGCCAGCAGCTTGACAGGTGCCTACAATGAGCAGTTCTTC.

CDR3 sequence (DNA): TGCAGTGCTACTGAGGACAGGGCGCTGTTAAAAGCTTTCTTT. Translating gives CSATEDRALLKAFF. This chain joins TRBV20-1 and TRBJ1-1; 8 bases agree with TRBD1. The CDR3 sequence is 14 residues long. Germline V gene lookup returns CDR1 DFQATT and CDR2 SNEGSKA (reference sequence). J gave up 9 bases and V 4 bases, and 13 bases lay outside the gene matches.

V is TRBV10-3 and J is TRBJ1-1; 8 bases fit TRBD1. Germline values: CDR1 ENHRY, CDR2 SYGVKD. The junction had 5 bases not matched to a gene; V was cut back by 5 bases and J by 6 bases. The CDR3 extends over 13 amino acids. The CDR3 DNA reads as TGTGCCATCAGTCCCGACAGGGGAGCTGAAGCTTTCTTT. This sequence encodes CAISPDRGAEAFF.

This chain connects TRBV4-1 to TRBJ2-7; 11 bases are shared with TRBD1. The CDR3 length is 16 residues. J lost 3 bases, V lost 4 bases, and 8 bases had no gene match. Germline CDR1 is MGHRA and CDR2 is YSYEKL. DNA for the CDR3: TGCGCCAGCAGCCGCCACCGCGGGACAGGGGGCTACGAGCAGTACTTC. This encodes CASSRHRGTGGYEQYF.

V and J are TRBV3-1 (or the pseudogene TRBV3-2) and TRBJ1-5; D call uncertain. Trimming stripped 1 base from V and 0 bases from J, with 7 bases between. Per the germline V gene, CDR1 is LGHDT and CDR2 is YNNKEL (reference sequence). The CDR3 consists of 15 residues. The DNA for the CDR3 is TGTGCCAGCAGCCAAGCGGGATATAGCAATCAGCCCCAGCATTTT. Residues: CASSQAGYSNQPQHF.

The rearrangement uses TRBV4-3 and TRBJ2-3; the match to TRBD2 covers 16 bases. V lost 3 bases to trimming and J lost 0 bases; unmatched junction nucleotides: 12. Per germline, CDR1 LGHNA and CDR2 YSLEER. The CDR3 sequence is 21 residues long. CDR3 amino acids: CASSQGLAGGRLNHSTDTQYF. The DNA for the CDR3 is TGCGCCAGCAGCCAGGGACTAGCGGGGGGGAGATTAAACCATAGCACAGATACGCAGTATTTT.

The chain combines TRBV19 with TRBJ1-5; D may be TRBD1 (6 bases). With 6 bases removed from V and 2 bases from J, the gap between germline ends came to 14 bases. The CDR3 loop spans 15 amino acids. Germline lookup yields CDR1 LNHDA and CDR2 SQIVND (reference sequence). The CDR3 sequence is CASSGGALGNQPQHF. CDR3 in DNA: TGTGCCAGTAGCGGGGGGGCTCTGGGCAATCAGCCCCAGCATTTT.

The table lists this clone with a count of one. The chain's CDR3 is CASSEDRAAGNTIYF. In DNA form, the CDR3 reads TGTGCCAGCAGTGAGGACAGGGCCGCCGGAAACACCATATATTTT. This sequence joins TRBV3-1 (or the pseudogene TRBV3-2) and TRBJ1-3; 8 bases line up with TRBD1. The germline gives CDR1 LGHDT, CDR2 YNNKEL (reference sequence). The CDR3 is 15 amino acids. V lost 6 bases, J lost 4 bases, and 8 bases stayed unmatched.

The chain links TRBV14 to TRBJ1-6, with D possibly TRBD1 on 6 matching bases. The CDR3 is 16 amino acids. Germline V gene sequence: CDR1 SGHDN, CDR2 FVKESK. Trimming pared 0 bases from V and 8 bases from J, leaving 14 bases between. CDR3 sequence (DNA): TGTGCCAGCAGCCAAGATTTTGGGGGCGCGGATTCACCCCTCCACTTT. Translating gives CASSQDFGGADSPLHF. Based on the CDR3 plus reference TRBV14 and TRBJ1-6, the full variable domain is EAGVTQFPSHSVIEKGQTVTLRCDPISGHDNLYWYRRVMGKEIKFLLHFVKESKQDESGMPNNRFLAERTGGTYSTLKVQPAELEDSGVYFCASSQDFGGADSPLHFGNGTRLTVT.

This chain joins TRBV12-3 or TRBV12-4 and TRBJ1-1; D unresolved. CDR3 length: 13 residues. Between the trimmed V and J ends, which lost 3 bases and 7 bases, there was a span of 12 bases. CDR3 coding DNA: TGTGCCAGCAGTTTTAGAGCCGCAGGTGAAGCTTTCTTT. Translated, it gives CASSFRAAGEAFF.

V gene TRBV29-1 combines with J gene TRBJ1-2, with 7 bases aligning to TRBD1. The CDR3 loop spans 14 amino acids. The V segment lost 4 bases and the J segment 5 bases; nucleotides outside the gene matches: 10. Germline loops: CDR1 SQVTM, CDR2 ANQGSEA. The CDR3 is CSVAPSTGSYGYTF. CDR3 DNA: TGCAGCGTTGCTCCCTCGACAGGGTCTTATGGCTACACCTTC.

The chain employs TRBV19 and TRBJ1-6; D not resolved. The CDR3 loop spans 16 amino acids. With 3 bases removed from V and 3 bases from J, the gap between germline ends came to 12 bases. Germline loops: CDR1 LNHDA, CDR2 SQIVND (reference sequence). In DNA form, the CDR3 reads TGTGCCAGTAGTATCGGGGTTCGGAACTATAATTCACCCCTCCACTTT. Translated, it gives CASSIGVRNYNSPLHF. Filled out from reference TRBV19 and TRBJ1-6, the complete variable domain reads DGGITQSPKYLFRKEGQNVTLSCEQNLNHDAMYWYRQDPGQGLRLIYYSQIVNDFQKGDIAEGYSVSREKKESFPLTVTSAQKNPTAFYLCASSIGVRNYNSPLHFGNGTRLTVT.

This chain joins TRBV5-4 and TRBJ2-1, with 13 positions matching TRBD2. Germline V lookup: CDR1 SGHNT, CDR2 YYREEE (reference sequence). V lost 4 bases and J lost 8; bases outside the gene matches: 3. This CDR3 is built from 14 residues. The CDR3 nucleotides read TGTGCCAGCAGCAGGACTAGCGGGAGTGATGAGCAGTTCTTC. It encodes CASSRTSGSDEQFF.